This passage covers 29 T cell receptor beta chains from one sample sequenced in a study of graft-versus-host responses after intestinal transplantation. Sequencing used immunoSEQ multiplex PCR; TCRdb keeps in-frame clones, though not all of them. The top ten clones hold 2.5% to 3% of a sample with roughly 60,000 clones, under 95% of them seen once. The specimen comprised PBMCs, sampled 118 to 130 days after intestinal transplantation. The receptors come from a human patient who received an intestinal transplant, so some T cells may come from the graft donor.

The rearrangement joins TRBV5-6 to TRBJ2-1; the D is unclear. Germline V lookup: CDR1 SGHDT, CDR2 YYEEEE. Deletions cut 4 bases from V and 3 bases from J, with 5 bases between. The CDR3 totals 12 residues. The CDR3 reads CASSLRYNEQFF. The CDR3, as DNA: TGTGCCAGCAGCCTCCGCTACAATGAGCAGTTCTTC.

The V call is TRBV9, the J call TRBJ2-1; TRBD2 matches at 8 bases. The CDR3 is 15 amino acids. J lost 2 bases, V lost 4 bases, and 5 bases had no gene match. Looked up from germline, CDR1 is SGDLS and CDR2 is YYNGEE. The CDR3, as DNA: TGTGCCAGCAGCCCTCAGACTAGCGCCTACAATGAGCAGTTCTTC. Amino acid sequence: CASSPQTSAYNEQFF.

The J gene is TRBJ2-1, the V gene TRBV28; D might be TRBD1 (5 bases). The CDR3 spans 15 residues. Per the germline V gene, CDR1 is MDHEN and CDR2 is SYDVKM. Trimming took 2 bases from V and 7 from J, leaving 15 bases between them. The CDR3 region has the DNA TGTGCCAGCAGTTTACTTCCATGGGGCGAGAATGAGCAGTTCTTC. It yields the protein CASSLLPWGENEQFF.

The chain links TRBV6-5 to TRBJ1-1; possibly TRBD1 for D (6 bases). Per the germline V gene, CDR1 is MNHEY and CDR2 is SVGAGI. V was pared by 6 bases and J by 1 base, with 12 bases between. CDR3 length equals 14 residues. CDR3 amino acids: CASRLTGANTEAFF. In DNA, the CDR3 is TGTGCCAGCAGGCTGACAGGCGCGAACACTGAAGCTTTCTTT.

The CDR3 nucleotides read TGTGCCAGCAGTCAGCGGACAGGGGAAGAAAAACTGTTTTTT. This codes for CASSQRTGEEKLFF. The V call is TRBV7-3, the J call TRBJ1-4; the match to TRBD1 covers 9 bases. J lost 8 bases, V lost 6 bases, and 7 bases had no gene match. Germline V gene lookup returns CDR1 SGHTA and CDR2 FQGTGA. The CDR3 loop spans 14 amino acids.

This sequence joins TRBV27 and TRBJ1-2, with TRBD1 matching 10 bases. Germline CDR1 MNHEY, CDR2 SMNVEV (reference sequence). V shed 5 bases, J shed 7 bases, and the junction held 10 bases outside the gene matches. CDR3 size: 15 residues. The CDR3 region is CASSTWDRGKGGYTF. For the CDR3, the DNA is TGTGCCAGCAGTACATGGGACAGGGGAAAGGGTGGCTACACCTTC.

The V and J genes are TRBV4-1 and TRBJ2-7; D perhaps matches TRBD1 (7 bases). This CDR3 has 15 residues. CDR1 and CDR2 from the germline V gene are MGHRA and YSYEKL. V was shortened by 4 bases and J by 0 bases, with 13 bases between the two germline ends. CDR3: CASSPGGLVSYEQYF. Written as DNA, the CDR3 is TGCGCCAGCAGCCCAGGGGGACTCGTCTCCTACGAGCAGTACTTC.

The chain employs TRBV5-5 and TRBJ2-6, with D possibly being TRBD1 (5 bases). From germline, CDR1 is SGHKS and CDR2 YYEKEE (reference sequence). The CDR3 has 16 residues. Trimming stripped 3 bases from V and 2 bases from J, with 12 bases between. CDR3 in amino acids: CASSSQGTTGANVLTF. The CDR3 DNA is TGTGCCAGCAGCTCGCAGGGTACCACTGGGGCCAACGTCCTGACTTTC.

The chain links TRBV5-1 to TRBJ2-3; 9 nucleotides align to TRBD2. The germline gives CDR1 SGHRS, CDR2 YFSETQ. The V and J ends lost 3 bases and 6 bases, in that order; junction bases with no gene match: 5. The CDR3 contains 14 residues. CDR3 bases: TGCGCCAGCAGCTCGGGACTAGCAGCTGATACGCAGTATTTT. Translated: CASSSGLAADTQYF. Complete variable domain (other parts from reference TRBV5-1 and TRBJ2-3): KAGVTQTPRYLIKTRGQQVTLSCSPISGHRSVSWYQQTPGQGLQFLFEYFSETQRNKGNFPGRFSGRQFSNSRSEMNVSTLELGDSALYLCASSSGLAADTQYFGPGTRLTVL.

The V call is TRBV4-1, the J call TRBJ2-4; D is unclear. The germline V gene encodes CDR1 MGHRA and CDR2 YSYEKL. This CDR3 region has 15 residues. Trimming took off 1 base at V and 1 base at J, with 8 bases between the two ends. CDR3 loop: CASSQGSGAKNIQYF. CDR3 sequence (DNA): TGCGCCAGCAGCCAAGGGTCCGGGGCCAAAAACATTCAGTACTTC.

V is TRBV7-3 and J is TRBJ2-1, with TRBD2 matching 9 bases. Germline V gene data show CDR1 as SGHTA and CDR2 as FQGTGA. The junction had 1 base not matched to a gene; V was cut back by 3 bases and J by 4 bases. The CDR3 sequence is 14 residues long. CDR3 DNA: TGTGCCAGCAGCTTCGCGGGAGGGTACAATGAGCAGTTCTTC. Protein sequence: CASSFAGGYNEQFF.

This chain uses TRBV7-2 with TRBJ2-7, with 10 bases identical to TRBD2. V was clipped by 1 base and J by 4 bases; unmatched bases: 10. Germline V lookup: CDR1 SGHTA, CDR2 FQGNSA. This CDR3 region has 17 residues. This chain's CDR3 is CASSLGTWLAGEYEQYF. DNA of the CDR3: TGTGCCAGCAGCTTAGGGACTTGGCTAGCGGGAGAGTACGAGCAGTACTTC. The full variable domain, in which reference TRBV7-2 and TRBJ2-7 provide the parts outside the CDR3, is GAGVSQSPSNKVTEKGKDVELRCDPISGHTALYWYRQSLGQGLEFLIYFQGNSAPDKSGLPSDRFSAERTGGSVSTLTIQRTQQEDSAVYLCASSLGTWLAGEYEQYFGPGTRLTVT.

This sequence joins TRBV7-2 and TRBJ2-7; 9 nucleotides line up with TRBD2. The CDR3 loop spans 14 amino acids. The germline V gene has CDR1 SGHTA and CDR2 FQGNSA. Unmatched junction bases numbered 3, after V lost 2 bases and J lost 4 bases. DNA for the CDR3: TGTGCCAGCAGCTTACGGCGGGAGGGTTACGAGCAGTACTTC. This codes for CASSLRREGYEQYF. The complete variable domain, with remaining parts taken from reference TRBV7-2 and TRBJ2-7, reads GAGVSQSPSNKVTEKGKDVELRCDPISGHTALYWYRQSLGQGLEFLIYFQGNSAPDKSGLPSDRFSAERTGGSVSTLTIQRTQQEDSAVYLCASSLRREGYEQYFGPGTRLTVT.

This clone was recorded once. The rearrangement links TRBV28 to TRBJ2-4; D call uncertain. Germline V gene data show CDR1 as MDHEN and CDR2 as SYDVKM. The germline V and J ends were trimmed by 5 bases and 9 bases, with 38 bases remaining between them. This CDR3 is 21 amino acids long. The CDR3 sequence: CASSPSNYKLSRWALGPIQYF. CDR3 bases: TGTGCCAGCAGTCCCTCTAACTATAAGCTTTCGAGATGGGCCCTGGGCCCCATTCAGTACTTC. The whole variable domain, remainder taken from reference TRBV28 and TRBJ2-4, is DVKVTQSSRYLVKRTGEKVFLECVQDMDHENMFWYRQDPGLGLRLIYFSYDVKMKEKGDIPEGYSVSREKKERFSLILESASTNQTSMYLCASSPSNYKLSRWALGPIQYFGAGTRLSVL.

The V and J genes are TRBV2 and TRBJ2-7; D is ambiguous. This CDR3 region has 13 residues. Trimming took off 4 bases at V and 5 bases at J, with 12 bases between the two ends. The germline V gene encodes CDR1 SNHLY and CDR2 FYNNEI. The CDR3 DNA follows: TGTGCCAGCAGTGTCTACCTGGGTCACGAGCAGTACTTC. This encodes CASSVYLGHEQYF.

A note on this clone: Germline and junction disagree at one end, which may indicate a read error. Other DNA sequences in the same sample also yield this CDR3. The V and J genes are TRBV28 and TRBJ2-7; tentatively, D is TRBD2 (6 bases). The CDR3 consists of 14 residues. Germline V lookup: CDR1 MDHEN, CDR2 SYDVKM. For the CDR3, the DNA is TGTGCCAGCAGGACTGGCGGGACCCCCTATGAGCAGTACTTC. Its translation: CASRTGGTPYEQYF.

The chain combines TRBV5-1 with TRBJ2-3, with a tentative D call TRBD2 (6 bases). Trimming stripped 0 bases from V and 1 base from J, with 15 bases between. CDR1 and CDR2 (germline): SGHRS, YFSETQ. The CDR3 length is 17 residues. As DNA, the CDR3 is TGCGCCAGCAGCTTGGTTGGAGGGTGGGGAGGCACAGATACGCAGTATTTT. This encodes CASSLVGGWGGTDTQYF.

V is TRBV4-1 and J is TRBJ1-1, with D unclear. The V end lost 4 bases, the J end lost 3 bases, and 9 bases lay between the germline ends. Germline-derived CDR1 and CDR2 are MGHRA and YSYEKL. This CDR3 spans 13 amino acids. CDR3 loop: CASSPRADTEAFF. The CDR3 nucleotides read TGCGCCAGCAGCCCTCGGGCGGACACTGAAGCTTTCTTT.

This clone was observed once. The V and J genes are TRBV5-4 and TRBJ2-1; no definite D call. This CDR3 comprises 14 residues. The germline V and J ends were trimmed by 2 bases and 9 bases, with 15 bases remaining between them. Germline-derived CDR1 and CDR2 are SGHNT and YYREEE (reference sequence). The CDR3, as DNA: TGTGCCAGCAGCTTTCGGAGTACCGTCGTTGAGCAGTTCTTC. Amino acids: CASSFRSTVVEQFF.

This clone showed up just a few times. This chain's CDR3 is CASSSQVGNTEAFF. As DNA, the CDR3 is TGTGCCAGCTCCTCCCAGGTCGGTAACACTGAAGCTTTCTTT. The chain combines TRBV18 with TRBJ1-1; D call uncertain. Germline CDR1 reads KGHSH; CDR2 reads LQKENI. Trimming took off 6 bases at V and 2 bases at J, with 13 bases between the two ends. This CDR3 is built from 14 residues.

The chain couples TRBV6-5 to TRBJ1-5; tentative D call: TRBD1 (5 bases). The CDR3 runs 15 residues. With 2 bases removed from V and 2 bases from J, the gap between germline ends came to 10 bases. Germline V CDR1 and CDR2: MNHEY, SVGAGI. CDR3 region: CASSYGTAGNQPQHF. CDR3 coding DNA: TGTGCCAGCAGTTACGGGACGGCCGGCAATCAGCCCCAGCATTTT.

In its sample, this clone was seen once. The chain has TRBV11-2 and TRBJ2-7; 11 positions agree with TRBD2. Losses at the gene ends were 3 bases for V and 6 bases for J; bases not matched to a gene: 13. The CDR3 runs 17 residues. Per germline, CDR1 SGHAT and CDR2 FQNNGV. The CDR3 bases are TGTGCCAGCAGCTTGAGGGGGCAGACTAGCGGGACGGGCGAGCAGTACTTC. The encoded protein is CASSLRGQTSGTGEQYF.

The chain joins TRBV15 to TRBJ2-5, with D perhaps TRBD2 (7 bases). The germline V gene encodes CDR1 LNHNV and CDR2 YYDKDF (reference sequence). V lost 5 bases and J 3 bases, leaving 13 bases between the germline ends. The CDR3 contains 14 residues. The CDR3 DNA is TGTGCCACCAGCGGCCGGGGGGCGGAAGAGACCCAGTACTTC. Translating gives CATSGRGAEETQYF.

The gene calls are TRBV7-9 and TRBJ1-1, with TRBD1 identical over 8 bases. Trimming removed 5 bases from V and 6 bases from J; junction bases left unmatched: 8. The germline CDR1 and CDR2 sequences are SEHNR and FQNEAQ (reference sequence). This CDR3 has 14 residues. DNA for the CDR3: TGTGCCAGCAGCCCAGGGGGCCATGATGCTGAAGCTTTCTTT. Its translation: CASSPGGHDAEAFF.

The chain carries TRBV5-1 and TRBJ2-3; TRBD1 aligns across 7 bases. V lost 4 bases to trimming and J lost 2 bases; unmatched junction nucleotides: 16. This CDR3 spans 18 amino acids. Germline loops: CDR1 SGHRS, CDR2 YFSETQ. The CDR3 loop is CASSQDRRTTGVTDTQYF. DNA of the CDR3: TGCGCCAGCAGCCAGGACAGGAGAACTACAGGTGTCACAGATACGCAGTATTTT.

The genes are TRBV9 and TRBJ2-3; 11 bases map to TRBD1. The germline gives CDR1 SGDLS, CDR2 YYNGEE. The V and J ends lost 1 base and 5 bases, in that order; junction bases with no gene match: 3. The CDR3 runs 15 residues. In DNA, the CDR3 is TGTGCCAGCAGCGTATGGACAGGGGGCGGAGATACGCAGTATTTT. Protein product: CASSVWTGGGDTQYF.

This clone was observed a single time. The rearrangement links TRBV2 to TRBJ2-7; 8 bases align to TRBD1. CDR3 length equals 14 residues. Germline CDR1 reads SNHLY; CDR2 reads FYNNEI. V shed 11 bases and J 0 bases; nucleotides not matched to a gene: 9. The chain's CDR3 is CAGSADRDSYEQYF. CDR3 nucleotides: TGTGCCGGTAGCGCGGACAGGGACTCCTACGAGCAGTACTTC.

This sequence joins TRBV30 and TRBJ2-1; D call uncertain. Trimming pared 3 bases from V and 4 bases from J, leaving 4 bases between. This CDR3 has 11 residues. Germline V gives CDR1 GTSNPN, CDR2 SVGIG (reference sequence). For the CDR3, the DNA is TGTGCCTGGAGGGGATACAATGAGCAGTTCTTC. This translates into CAWRGYNEQFF.

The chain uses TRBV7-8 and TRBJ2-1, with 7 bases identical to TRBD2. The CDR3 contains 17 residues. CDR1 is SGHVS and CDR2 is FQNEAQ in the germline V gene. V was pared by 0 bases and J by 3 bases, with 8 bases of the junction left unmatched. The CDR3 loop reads CASSLAGGIEHYNEQFF. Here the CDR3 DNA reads TGTGCCAGCAGCTTAGCGGGGGGGATAGAACACTACAATGAGCAGTTCTTC.